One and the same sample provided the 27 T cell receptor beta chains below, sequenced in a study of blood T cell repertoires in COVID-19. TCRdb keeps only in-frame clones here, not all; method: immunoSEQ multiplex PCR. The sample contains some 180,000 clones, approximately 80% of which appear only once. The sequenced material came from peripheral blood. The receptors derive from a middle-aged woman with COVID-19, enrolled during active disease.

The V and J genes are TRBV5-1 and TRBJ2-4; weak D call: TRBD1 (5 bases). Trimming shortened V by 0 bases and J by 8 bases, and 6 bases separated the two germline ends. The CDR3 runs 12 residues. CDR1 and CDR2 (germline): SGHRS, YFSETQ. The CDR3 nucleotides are TGCGCCAGCAGCTTGGAAGGGGACATTCAGTACTTC. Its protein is CASSLEGDIQYF.

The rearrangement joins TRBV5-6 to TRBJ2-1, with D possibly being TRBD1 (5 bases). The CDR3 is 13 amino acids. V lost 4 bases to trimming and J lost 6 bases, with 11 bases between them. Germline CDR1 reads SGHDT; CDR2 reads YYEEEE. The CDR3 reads CASSPGAANEQFF. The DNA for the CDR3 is TGTGCCAGCAGCCCTGGGGCAGCCAATGAGCAGTTCTTC.

The CDR3, as DNA: TGTGCCAGCAGTGCAAGCCCGGGACAGGGGGCTGGAGATGAGCAGTTCTTC. This codes for CASSASPGQGAGDEQFF. The chain employs TRBV6-1 and TRBJ2-1, with 12 bases lining up with TRBD1. CDR1 is MNHNS and CDR2 is SASEGT in the germline V gene. Trimming took 4 bases from V and 8 from J; bases not matched to a gene: 12. The CDR3 sequence is 17 residues long.

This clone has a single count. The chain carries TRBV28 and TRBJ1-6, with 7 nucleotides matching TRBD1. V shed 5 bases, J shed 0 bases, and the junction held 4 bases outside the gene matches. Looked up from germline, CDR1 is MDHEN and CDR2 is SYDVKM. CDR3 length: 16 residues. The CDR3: CASSNRDSSYNSPLHF. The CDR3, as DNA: TGTGCCAGCAGTAACAGGGACAGCTCCTATAATTCACCCCTCCACTTT.

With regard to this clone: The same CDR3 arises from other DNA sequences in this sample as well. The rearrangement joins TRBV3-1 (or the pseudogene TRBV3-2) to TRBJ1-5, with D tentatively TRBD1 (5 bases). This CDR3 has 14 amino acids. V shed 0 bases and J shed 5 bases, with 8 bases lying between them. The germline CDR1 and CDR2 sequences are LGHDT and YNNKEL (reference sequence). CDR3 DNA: TGTGCCAGCAGCCAAGATACAGGCCATCAGCCCCAGCATTTT. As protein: CASSQDTGHQPQHF.

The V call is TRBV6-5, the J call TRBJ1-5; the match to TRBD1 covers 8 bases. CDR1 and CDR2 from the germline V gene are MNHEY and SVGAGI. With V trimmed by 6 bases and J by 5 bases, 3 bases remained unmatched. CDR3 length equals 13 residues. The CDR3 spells CASRGQGHQPQHF. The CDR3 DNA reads TGTGCCAGCAGAGGACAGGGACATCAGCCCCAGCATTTT.

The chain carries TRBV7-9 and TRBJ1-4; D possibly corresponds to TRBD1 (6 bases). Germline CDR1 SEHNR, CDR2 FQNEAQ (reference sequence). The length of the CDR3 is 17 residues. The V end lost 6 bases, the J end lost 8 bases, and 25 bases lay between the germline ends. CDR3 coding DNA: TGTGCCAGCAGGCCAAAGGGCGTACAGGGAGGGAACGAAAAACTGTTTTTT. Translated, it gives CASRPKGVQGGNEKLFF.

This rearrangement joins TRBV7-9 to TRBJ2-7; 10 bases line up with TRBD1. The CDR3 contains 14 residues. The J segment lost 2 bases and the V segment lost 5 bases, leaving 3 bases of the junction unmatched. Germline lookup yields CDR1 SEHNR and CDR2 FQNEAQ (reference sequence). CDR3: CASSAGQGAYEQYF. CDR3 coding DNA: TGTGCCAGCAGCGCCGGACAGGGGGCCTACGAGCAGTACTTC.

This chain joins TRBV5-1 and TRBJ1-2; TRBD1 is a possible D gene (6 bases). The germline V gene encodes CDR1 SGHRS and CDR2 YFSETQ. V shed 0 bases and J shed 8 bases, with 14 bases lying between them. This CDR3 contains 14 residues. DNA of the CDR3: TGCGCCAGCAGCTTGGGTTACAGGGTGGGCGGCTACACCTTC. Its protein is CASSLGYRVGGYTF.

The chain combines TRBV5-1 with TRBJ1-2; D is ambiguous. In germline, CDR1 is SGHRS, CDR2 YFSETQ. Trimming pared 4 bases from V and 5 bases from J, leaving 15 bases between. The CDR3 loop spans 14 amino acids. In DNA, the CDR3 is TGCGCCAGCAGCCCCGCCGAGACGCGGTATGGCTACACCTTC. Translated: CASSPAETRYGYTF.

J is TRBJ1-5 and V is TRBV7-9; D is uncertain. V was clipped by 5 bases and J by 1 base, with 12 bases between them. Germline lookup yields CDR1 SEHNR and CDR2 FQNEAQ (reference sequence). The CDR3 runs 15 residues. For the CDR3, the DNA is TGTGCCAGCAGCCCTTGGCGGGGAAGCAATCAGCCCCAGCATTTT. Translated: CASSPWRGSNQPQHF.

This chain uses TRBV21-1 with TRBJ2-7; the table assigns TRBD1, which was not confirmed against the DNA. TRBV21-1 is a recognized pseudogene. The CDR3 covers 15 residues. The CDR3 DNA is TGTGCCAGCAGCAAAGGGACAGGGCGTCCCTACGAGCAGTACTTC. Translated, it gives CASSKGTGRPYEQYF.

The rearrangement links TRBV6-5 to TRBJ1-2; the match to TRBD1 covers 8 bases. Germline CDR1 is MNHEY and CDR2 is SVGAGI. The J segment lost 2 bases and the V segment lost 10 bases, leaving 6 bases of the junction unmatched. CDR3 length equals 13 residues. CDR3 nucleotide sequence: TGTGCCATCCGGACAGGGCCGAACTATGGCTACACCTTC. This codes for CAIRTGPNYGYTF.

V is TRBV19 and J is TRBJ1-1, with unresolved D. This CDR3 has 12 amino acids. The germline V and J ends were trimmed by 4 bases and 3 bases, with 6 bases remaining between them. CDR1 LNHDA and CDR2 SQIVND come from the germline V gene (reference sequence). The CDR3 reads CASSNRDTEAFF. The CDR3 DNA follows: TGTGCCAGTAGTAACCGGGACACTGAAGCTTTCTTT.

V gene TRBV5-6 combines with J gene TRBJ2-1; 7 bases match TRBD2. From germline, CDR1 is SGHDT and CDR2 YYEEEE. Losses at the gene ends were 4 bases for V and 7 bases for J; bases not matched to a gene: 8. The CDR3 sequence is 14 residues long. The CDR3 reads CASSQAGRFNEQFF. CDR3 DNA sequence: TGTGCCAGCAGCCAAGCGGGGCGTTTTAATGAGCAGTTCTTC. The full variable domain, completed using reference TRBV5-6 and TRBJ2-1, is DAGVTQSPTHLIKTRGQQVTLRCSPKSGHDTVSWYQQALGQGPQFIFQYYEEEERQRGNFPDRFSGHQFPNYSSELNVNALLLGDSALYLCASSQAGRFNEQFFGPGTRLTVL.

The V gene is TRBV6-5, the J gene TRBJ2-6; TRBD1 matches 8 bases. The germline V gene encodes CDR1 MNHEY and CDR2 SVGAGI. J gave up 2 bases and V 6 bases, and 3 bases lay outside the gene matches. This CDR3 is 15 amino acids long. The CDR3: CASSPTGAGANVLTF. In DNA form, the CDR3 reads TGTGCCAGCAGCCCGACAGGGGCTGGGGCCAACGTCCTGACTTTC.

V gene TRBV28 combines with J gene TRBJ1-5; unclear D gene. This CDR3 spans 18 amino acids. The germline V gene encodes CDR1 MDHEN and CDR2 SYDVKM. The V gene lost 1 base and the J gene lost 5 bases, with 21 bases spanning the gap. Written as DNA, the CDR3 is TGTGCCAGCAGTTTATCTGGAGAGGTGGTCCCCGGCGATCAGCCCCAGCATTTT. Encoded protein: CASSLSGEVVPGDQPQHF.

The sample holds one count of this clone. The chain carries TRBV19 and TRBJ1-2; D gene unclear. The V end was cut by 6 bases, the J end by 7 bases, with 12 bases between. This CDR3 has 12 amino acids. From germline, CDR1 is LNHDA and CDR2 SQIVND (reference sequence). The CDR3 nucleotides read TGTGCCAGTAGCCCCGATACTTCTGGCTACACCTTC. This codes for CASSPDTSGYTF.

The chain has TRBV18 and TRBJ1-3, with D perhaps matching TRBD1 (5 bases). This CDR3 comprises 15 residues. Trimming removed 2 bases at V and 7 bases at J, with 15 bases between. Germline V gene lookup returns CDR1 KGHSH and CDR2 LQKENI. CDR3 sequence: CASSPVATGRNTIYF. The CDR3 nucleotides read TGTGCCAGCTCACCAGTTGCAACAGGTCGGAACACCATATATTTT. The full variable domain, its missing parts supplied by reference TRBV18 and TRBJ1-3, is NAGVMQNPRHLVRRRGQEARLRCSPMKGHSHVYWYRQLPEEGLKFMVYLQKENIIDESGMPKERFSAEFPKEGPSILRIQQVVRGDSAAYFCASSPVATGRNTIYFGEGSWLTVV.

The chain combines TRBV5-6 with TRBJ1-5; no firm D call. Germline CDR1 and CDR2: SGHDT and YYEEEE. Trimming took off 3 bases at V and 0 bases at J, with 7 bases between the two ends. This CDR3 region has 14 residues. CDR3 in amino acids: CASSSHYSNQPQHF. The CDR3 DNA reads TGTGCCAGCAGCTCACATTATAGCAATCAGCCCCAGCATTTT.

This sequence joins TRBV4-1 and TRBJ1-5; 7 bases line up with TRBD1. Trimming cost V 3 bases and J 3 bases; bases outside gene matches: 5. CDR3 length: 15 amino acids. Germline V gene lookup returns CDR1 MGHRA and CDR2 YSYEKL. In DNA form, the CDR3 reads TGCGCCAGCAGCCAGCCGGGACAGCCCAATCAGCCCCAGCATTTT. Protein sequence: CASSQPGQPNQPQHF.

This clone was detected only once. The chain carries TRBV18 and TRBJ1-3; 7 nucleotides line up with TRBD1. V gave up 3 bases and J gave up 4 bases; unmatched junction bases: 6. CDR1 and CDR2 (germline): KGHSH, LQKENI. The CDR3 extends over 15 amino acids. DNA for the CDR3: TGTGCCAGCTCACCGGGACAGTGGGAAGGAAACACCATATATTTT. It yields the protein CASSPGQWEGNTIYF.

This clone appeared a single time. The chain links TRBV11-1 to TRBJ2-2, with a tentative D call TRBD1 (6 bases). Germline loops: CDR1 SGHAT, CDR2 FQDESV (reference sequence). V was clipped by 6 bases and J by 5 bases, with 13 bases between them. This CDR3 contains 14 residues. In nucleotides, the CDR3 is TGTGCCAGCAGTCGCAGGGGCGGAACCGGGGAGCTGTTTTTT. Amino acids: CASSRRGGTGELFF.

In nucleotides, the CDR3 is TGTGCCACCAGTGACCCTAGACAGGGGGAATTGGGGGAGCTGTTTTTT. This translates into CATSDPRQGELGELFF. The chain is built from TRBV24-1 and TRBJ2-2; TRBD1 agrees at 9 bases. This CDR3 region has 16 residues. Germline V gene data show CDR1 as KGHDR and CDR2 as SFDVKD. V was pared by 4 bases and J by 8 bases, with 10 bases of the junction left unmatched.

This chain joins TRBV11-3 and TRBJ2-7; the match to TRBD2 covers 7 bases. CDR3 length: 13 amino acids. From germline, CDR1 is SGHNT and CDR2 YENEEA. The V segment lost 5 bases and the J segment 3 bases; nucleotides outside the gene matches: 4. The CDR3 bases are TGTGCCAGCAGCCAGCGGGGAGACTACGAGCAGTACTTC. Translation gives CASSQRGDYEQYF.

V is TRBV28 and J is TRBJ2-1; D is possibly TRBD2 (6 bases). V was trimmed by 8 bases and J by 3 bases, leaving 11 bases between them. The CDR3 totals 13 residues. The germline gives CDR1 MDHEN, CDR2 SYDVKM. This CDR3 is CASARGFYNEQFF. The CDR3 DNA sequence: TGTGCCAGCGCTCGGGGGTTCTACAATGAGCAGTTCTTC.

In DNA, the CDR3 is TGTGCCAGCAGTTTCTTGGGCAAACTGTTTTTT. This gives the protein CASSFLGKLFF. The J gene is TRBJ1-4, the V gene TRBV27; no clear D gene. The germline V gene encodes CDR1 MNHEY and CDR2 SMNVEV (reference sequence). This CDR3 is 11 amino acids long. The V end was cut by 3 bases, the J end by 11 bases, with 7 bases between.